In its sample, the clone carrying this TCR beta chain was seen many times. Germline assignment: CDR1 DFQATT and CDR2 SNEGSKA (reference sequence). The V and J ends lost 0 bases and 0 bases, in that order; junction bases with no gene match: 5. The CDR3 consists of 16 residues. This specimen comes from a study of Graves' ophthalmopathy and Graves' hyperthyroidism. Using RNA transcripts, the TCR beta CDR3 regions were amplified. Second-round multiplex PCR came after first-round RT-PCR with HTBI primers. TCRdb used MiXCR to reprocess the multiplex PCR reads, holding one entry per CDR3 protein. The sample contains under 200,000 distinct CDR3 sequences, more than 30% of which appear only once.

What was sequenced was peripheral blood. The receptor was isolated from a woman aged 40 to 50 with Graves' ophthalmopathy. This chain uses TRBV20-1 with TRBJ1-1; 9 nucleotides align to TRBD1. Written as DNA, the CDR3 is TGCAGTGCTAGAGATCACAGGGGGCGCATGAACACTGAAGCTTTCTTT. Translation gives CSARDHRGRMNTEAFF.